These 9 T cell receptor beta chains were sequenced from one sample in a study of blood T cell repertoires in COVID-19. The protocol was immunoSEQ multiplex PCR, while the TCRdb copy is restricted to in-frame clones and leaves out a portion. The sample has 95,000 to 100,000 clones, under 85% seen once; the top ten hold approximately 24%. Sequencing input: peripheral blood. All receptors derive from a human donor in a cohort sampled during active COVID-19.

V is TRBV29-1 and J is TRBJ2-5; 16 nucleotides match TRBD2. Germline V gene sequence: CDR1 SQVTM, CDR2 ANQGSEA. V gave up 6 bases and J gave up 0 bases; unmatched junction bases: 4. This CDR3 comprises 16 residues. DNA for the CDR3: TGCAGCGTGACGGGACTAGCGGGGGGGTACCAAGAGACCCAGTACTTC. Amino acid sequence: CSVTGLAGGYQETQYF.

The J gene is TRBJ2-5, the V gene TRBV10-3; possible D gene TRBD2, 6 bases. The CDR3 length is 14 residues. Trimming shortened V by 3 bases and J by 3 bases, and 11 bases separated the two germline ends. Per the germline V gene, CDR1 is ENHRY and CDR2 is SYGVKD. The chain's CDR3 is CAISDSGGKETQYF. The DNA for the CDR3 is TGTGCCATCAGTGATAGTGGGGGGAAAGAGACCCAGTACTTC.

The chain recombines TRBV2 with TRBJ2-1; 7 bases match TRBD2. V lost 6 bases and J lost 10; bases outside the gene matches: 9. From germline, CDR1 is SNHLY and CDR2 FYNNEI. There are 13 residues in the CDR3. This CDR3 is CASSQETAGEQFF. CDR3 sequence (DNA): TGTGCCAGCAGCCAAGAAACAGCGGGGGAGCAGTTCTTC.

The genes are TRBV6-2 or TRBV6-3 and TRBJ1-3; no reliable D call. Trimming removed 0 bases at V and 3 bases at J, with 9 bases between. From germline, CDR1 is MNHEY and CDR2 SVGEGT. The CDR3 runs to 15 residues. Here the CDR3 reads CASSYSRGSGNTIYF. Written as DNA, the CDR3 is TGTGCCAGCAGTTACTCGCGGGGAAGTGGAAACACCATATATTTT.

V usage is TRBV25-1 and J usage is TRBJ1-2; a possible D gene is TRBD1 (6 bases). The V end was cut by 6 bases, the J end by 6 bases, with 23 bases between. The CDR3 length is 16 residues. Germline V CDR1 and CDR2: MGHDK, SYGVNS. CDR3 loop: CASSDKGTATGNGYTF. CDR3 DNA: TGTGCCAGCAGCGATAAGGGGACGGCAACAGGGAATGGCTACACCTTC.

The chain couples TRBV9 to TRBJ2-7, with D possibly TRBD2 on 6 matching bases. V lost 0 bases to trimming and J lost 6 bases, with 13 bases between them. The germline V gene has CDR1 SGDLS and CDR2 YYNGEE. The CDR3 has 14 residues. CDR3 loop: CASSVGGGTREQYF. The CDR3 bases are TGTGCCAGCAGCGTAGGAGGAGGGACTCGCGAGCAGTACTTC.

The genes are TRBV3-1 (or the pseudogene TRBV3-2) and TRBJ2-7, with D maybe TRBD2 (6 bases). CDR1 is LGHDT, CDR2 YNNKEL, per germline (reference sequence). V gave up 4 bases and J gave up 0 bases, with 19 bases separating them. This CDR3 contains 17 residues. CDR3 DNA sequence: TGTGCCAGCAGCCGAAGGAGGGTCTCGTTGGGCTCCTACGAGCAGTACTTC. It codes for CASSRRRVSLGSYEQYF.

The chain recombines TRBV24-1 with TRBJ2-3; TRBD1 agrees at 7 bases. In germline, CDR1 is KGHDR, CDR2 SFDVKD. CDR3 length equals 14 residues. The V and J ends lost 9 bases and 3 bases, in that order; junction bases with no gene match: 8. CDR3 sequence (DNA): TGTGCCACCGCACGGACAGGATCGACAGATACGCAGTATTTT. It translates to CATARTGSTDTQYF.

This sequence joins TRBV19 and TRBJ2-1; TRBD2 aligns across 10 bases. The V and J ends lost 8 bases and 1 base, in that order; junction bases with no gene match: 5. CDR1 and CDR2 from the germline V gene are LNHDA and SQIVND (reference sequence). The CDR3 consists of 15 residues. The CDR3 nucleotides read TGTGCCAGTTCAAGGACTAGCGGATCCTACAATGAGCAGTTCTTC. Encoded protein: CASSRTSGSYNEQFF.